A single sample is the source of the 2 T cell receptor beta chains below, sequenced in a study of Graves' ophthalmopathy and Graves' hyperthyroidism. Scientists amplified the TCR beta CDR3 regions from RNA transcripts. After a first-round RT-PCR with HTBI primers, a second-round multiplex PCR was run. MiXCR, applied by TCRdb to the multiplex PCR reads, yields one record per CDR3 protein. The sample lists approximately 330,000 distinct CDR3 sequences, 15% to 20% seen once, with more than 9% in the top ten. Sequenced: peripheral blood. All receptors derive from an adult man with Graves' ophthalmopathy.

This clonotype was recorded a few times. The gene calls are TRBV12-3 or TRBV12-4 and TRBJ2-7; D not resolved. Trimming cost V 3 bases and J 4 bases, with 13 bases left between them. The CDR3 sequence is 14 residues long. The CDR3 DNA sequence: TGTGCCAGCAGTTTGTCTGGCGGAGAGTACGAGCAGTACTTC. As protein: CASSLSGGEYEQYF.

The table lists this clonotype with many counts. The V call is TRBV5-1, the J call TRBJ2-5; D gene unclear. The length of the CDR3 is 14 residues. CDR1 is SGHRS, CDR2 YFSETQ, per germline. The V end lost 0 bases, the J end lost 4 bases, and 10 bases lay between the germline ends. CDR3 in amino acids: CASSLGPTGETQYF. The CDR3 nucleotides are TGCGCCAGCAGCTTGGGGCCCACCGGAGAGACCCAGTACTTC.